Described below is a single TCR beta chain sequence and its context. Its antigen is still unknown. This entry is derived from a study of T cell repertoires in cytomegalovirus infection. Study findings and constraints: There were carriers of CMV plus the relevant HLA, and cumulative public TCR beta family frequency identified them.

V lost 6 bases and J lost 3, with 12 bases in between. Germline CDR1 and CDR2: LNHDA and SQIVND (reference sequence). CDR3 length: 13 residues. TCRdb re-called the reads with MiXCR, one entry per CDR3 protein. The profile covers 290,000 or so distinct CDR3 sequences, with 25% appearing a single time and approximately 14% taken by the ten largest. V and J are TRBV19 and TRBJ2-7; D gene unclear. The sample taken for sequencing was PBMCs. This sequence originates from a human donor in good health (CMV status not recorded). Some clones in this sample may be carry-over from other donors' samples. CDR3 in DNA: TGTGCCAGTAGCCTTCAAGACAACTACGAGCAGTACTTC. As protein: CASSLQDNYEQYF. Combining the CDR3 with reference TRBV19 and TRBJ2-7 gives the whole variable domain DGGITQSPKYLFRKEGQNVTLSCEQNLNHDAMYWYRQDPGQGLRLIYYSQIVNDFQKGDIAEGYSVSREKKESFPLTVTSAQKNPTAFYLCASSLQDNYEQYFGPGTRLTVT.